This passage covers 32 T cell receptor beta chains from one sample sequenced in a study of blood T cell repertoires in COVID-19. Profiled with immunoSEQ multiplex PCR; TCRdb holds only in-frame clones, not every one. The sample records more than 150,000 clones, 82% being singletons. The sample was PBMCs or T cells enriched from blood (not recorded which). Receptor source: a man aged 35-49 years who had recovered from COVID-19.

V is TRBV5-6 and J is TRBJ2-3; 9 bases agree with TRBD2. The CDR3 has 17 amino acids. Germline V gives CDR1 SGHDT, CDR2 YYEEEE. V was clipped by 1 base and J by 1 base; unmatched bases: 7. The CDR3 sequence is CASSLRLAGIRTDTQYF. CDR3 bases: TGTGCCAGCAGCTTGCGGCTAGCGGGGATACGCACAGATACGCAGTATTTT.

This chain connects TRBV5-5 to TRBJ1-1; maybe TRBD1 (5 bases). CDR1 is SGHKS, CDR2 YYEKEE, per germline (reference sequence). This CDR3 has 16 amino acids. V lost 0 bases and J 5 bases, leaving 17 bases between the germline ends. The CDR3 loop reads CASSLGLGQGGTEAFF. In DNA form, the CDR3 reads TGTGCCAGCAGCTTGGGTTTGGGGCAGGGAGGAACTGAAGCTTTCTTT. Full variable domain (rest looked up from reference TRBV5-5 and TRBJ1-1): DAGVTQSPTHLIKTRGQQVTLRCSPISGHKSVSWYQQVLGQGPQFIFQYYEKEERGRGNFPDRFSARQFPNYSSELNVNALLLGDSALYLCASSLGLGQGGTEAFFGQGTRLTVV.

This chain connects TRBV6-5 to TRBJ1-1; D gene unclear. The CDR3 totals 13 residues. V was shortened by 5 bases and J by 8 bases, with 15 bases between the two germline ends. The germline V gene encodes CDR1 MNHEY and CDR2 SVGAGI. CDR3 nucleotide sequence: TGTGCCAGCAGTCGGACGGACTCTCTAGAAGCTTTCTTT. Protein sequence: CASSRTDSLEAFF.

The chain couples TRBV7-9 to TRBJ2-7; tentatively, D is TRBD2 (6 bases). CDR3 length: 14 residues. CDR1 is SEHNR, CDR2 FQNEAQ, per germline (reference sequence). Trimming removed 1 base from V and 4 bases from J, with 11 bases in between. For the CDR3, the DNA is TGTGCCAGCAGCTTAGACGGCGGGGTGTACGAGCAGTACGTC. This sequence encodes CASSLDGGVYEQYV.

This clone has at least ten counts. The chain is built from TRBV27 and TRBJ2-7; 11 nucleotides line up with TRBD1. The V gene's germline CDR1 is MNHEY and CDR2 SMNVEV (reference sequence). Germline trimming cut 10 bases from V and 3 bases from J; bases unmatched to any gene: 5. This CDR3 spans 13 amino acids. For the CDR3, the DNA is TGTGCCACCGGGGACAGGGGGTACTACGAGCAGTACTTC. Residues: CATGDRGYYEQYF.

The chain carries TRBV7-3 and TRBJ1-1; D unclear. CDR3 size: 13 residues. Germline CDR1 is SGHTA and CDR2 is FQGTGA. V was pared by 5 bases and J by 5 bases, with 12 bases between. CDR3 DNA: TGTGCCAGCAGCCCGGCGGGTAATACTGAAGCTTTCTTT. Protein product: CASSPAGNTEAFF.

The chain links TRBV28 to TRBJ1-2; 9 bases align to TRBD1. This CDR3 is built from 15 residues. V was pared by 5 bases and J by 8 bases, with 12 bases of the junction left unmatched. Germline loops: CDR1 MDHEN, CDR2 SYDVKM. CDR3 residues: CASSHGQGFSSGYTF. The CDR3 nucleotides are TGTGCCAGCAGTCACGGACAGGGGTTCTCGTCCGGCTACACCTTC.

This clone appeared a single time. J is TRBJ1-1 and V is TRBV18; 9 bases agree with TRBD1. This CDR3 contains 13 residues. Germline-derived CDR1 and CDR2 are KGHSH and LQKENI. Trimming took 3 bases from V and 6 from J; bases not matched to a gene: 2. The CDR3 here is CASSPGQGAEAFF. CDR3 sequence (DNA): TGTGCCAGCTCACCGGGACAGGGAGCTGAAGCTTTCTTT.

The CDR3 here is CASTANSGNTIYF. CDR3 bases: TGCGCCAGCACTGCGAACTCTGGAAACACCATATATTTT. The rearrangement joins TRBV5-1 to TRBJ1-3, with unresolved D. The V gene lost 6 bases and the J gene lost 0 bases, with 7 bases spanning the gap. The CDR3 sequence is 13 residues long. Germline V gives CDR1 SGHRS, CDR2 YFSETQ.

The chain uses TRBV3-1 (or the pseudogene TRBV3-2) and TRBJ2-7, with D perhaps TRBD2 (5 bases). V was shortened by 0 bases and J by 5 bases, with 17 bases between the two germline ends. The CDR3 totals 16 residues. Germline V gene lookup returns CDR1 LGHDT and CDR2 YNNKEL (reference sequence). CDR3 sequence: CASSQDIGGSRHEQYV. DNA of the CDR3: TGTGCCAGCAGCCAAGACATAGGTGGGAGCAGACACGAGCAGTACGTC.

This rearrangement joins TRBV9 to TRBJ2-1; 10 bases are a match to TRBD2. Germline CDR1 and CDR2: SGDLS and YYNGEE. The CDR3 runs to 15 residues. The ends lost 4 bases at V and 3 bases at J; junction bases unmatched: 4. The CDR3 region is CASSIGTSDYNEQFF. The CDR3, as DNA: TGTGCCAGCAGCATCGGGACTAGCGACTACAATGAGCAGTTCTTC.

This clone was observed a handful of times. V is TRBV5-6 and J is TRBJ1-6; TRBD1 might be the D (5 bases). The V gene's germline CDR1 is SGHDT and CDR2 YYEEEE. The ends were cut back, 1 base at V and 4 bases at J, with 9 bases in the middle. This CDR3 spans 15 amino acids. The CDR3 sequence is CASSLRGNYNSPLHF. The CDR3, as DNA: TGTGCCAGCAGCTTGCGGGGGAATTATAATTCACCCCTCCACTTT.

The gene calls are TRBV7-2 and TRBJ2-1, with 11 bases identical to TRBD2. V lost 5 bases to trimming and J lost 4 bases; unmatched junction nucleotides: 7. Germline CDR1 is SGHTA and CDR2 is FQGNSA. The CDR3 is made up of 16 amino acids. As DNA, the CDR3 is TGTGCCAGCAGCAACACCGGGACTAGCGGTTACAATGAGCAGTTCTTC. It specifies CASSNTGTSGYNEQFF.

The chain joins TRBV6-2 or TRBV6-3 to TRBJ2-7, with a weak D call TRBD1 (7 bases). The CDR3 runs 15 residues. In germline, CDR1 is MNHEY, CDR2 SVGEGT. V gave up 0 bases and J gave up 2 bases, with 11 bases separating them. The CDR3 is CASSYSSGGTYEQYV. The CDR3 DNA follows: TGTGCCAGCAGTTACTCGTCAGGGGGGACCTACGAGCAGTACGTC.

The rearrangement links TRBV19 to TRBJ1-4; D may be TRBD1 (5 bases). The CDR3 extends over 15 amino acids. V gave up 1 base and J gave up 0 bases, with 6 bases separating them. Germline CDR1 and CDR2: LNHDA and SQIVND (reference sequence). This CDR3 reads CASSIGGATNEKLFF. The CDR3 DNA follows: TGTGCCAGTAGTATAGGGGGGGCAACTAATGAAAAACTGTTTTTT.

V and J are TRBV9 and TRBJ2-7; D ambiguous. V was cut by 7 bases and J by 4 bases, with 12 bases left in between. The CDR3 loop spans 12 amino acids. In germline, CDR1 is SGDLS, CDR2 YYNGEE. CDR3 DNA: TGTGCCAGCGGTAATAGTTGGTACGAGCAGTACTTC. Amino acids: CASGNSWYEQYF.

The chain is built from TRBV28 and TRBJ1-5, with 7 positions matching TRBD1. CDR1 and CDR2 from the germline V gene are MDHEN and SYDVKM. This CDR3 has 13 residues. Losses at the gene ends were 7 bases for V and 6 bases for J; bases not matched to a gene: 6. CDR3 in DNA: TGTGCCAGCACTACGCCAGGGGGTCAGCCCCAGCATTTT. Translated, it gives CASTTPGGQPQHF.

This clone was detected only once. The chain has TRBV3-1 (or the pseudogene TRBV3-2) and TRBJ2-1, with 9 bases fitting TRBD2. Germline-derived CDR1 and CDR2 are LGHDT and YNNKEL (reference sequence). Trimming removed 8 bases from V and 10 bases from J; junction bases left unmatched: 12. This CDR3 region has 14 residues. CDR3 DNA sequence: TGTGCCAGCTCTGTGGTAGCGGGAGTTTGGGAGCAGTTCTTC. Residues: CASSVVAGVWEQFF.

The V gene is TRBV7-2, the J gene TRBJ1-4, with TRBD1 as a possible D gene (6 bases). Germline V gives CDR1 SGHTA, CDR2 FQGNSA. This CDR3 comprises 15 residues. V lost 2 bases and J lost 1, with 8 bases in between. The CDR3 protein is CASSLLGGTNEKLFF. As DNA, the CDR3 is TGTGCCAGCAGCTTACTAGGGGGAACTAATGAAAAACTGTTTTTT.

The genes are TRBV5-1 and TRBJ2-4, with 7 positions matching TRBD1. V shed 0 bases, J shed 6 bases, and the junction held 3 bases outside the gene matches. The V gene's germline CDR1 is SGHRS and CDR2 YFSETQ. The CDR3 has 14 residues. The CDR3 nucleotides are TGCGCCAGCAGCTTGGCCCAGGGGGTAAACATTCAGTACTTC. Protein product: CASSLAQGVNIQYF.

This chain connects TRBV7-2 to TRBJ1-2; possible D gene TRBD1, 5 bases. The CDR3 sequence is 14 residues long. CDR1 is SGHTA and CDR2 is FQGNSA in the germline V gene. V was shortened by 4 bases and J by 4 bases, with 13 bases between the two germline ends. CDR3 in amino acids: CASSSPRGSYGYTF. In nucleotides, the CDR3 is TGTGCCAGCAGCTCGCCTAGGGGCAGCTATGGCTACACCTTC. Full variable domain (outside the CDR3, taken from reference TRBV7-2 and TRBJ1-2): GAGVSQSPSNKVTEKGKDVELRCDPISGHTALYWYRQSLGQGLEFLIYFQGNSAPDKSGLPSDRFSAERTGGSVSTLTIQRTQQEDSAVYLCASSSPRGSYGYTFGSGTRLTVV.

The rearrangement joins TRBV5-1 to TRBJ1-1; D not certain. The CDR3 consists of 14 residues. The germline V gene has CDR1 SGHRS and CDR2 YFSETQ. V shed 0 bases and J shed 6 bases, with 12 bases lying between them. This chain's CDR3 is CASSLASFKSEAFF. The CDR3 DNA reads TGCGCCAGCAGCTTGGCCAGTTTTAAGTCTGAAGCTTTCTTT.

As DNA, the CDR3 is TGTGCCAGCAGCTTAGGCCTAAGTCTAGCGGGCCCATACAATGAGCAGTTCTTC. This codes for CASSLGLSLAGPYNEQFF. The chain recombines TRBV13 with TRBJ2-1; 8 bases are shared with TRBD2. With 0 bases clipped from V and 4 bases from J, the junction kept 11 bases outside the gene matches. From germline, CDR1 is PRHDT and CDR2 FYEKMQ (reference sequence). This CDR3 spans 18 amino acids.

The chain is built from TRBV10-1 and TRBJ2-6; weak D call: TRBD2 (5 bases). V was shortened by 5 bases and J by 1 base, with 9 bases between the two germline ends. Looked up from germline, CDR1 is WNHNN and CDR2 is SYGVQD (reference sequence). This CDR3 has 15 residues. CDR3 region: CASSPRGSGANVLTF. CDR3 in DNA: TGCGCCAGCAGTCCCCGAGGGTCTGGGGCCAACGTCCTGACTTTC.

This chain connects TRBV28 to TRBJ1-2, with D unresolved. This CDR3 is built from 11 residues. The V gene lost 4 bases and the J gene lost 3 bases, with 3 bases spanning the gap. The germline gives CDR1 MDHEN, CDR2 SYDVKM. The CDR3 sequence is CASSSYYGYTF. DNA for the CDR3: TGTGCCAGCAGTTCCTACTATGGCTACACCTTC.

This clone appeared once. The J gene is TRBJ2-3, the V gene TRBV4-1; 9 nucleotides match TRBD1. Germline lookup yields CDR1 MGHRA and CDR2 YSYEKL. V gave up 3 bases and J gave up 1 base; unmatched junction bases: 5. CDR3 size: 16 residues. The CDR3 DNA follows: TGCGCCAGCAGCCAGACGGGACAGGGTGGCACAGATACGCAGTATTTT. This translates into CASSQTGQGGTDTQYF.

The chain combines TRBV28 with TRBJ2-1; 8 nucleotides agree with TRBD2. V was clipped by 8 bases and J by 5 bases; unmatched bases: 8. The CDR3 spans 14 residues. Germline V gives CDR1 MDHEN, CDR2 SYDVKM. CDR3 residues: CASSWLAGHNEQFF. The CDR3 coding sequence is TGTGCCAGCTCCTGGCTAGCGGGCCACAATGAGCAGTTCTTC. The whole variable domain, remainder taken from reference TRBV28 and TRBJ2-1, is DVKVTQSSRYLVKRTGEKVFLECVQDMDHENMFWYRQDPGLGLRLIYFSYDVKMKEKGDIPEGYSVSREKKERFSLILESASTNQTSMYLCASSWLAGHNEQFFGPGTRLTVL.

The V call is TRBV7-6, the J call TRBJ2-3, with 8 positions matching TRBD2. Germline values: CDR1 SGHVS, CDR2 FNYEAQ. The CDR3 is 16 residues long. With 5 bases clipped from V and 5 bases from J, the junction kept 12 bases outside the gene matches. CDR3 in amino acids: CASSPQVAGTGDTQYF. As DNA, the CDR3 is TGTGCCAGCAGCCCGCAAGTAGCGGGAACAGGAGATACGCAGTATTTT.

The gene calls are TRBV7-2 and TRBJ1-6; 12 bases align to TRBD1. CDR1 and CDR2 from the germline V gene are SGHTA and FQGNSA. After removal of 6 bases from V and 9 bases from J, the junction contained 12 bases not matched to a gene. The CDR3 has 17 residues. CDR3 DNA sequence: TGTGCCAGCAGGAGGGACAGGGGGCAATTGAGGGGTTCACCCCTCCACTTT. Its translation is CASRRDRGQLRGSPLHF.

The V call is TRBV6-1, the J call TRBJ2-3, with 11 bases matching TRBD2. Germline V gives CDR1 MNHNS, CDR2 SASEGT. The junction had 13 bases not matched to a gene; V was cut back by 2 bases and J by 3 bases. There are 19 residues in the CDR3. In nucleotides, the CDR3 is TGTGCCAGCAGTGAAAGGGCTAGCGGGAGGCGGGGGGTAACAGATACGCAGTATTTT. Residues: CASSERASGRRGVTDTQYF.

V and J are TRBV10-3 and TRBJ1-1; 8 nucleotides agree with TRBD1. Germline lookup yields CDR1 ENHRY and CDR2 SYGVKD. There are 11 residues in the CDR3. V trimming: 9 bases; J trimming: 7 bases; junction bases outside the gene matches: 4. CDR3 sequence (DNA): TGTGCCATGAAGGACAGGGATGAAGCTTTCTTT. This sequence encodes CAMKDRDEAFF.

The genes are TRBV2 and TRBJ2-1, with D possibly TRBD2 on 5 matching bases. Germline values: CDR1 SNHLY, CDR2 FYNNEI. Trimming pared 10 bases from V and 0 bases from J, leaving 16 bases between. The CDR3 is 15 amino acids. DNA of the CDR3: TGTGCCACAACTCCGGGGTTGCTCTCCTACAATGAGCAGTTCTTC. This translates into CATTPGLLSYNEQFF.